The 29 T cell receptor beta chains below were found in one sample sequenced in a study of CD8 T cells in ankylosing spondylitis. TCRdb re-called the 5' RACE reads with MiXCR, one entry per CDR3 protein. This sample has 90,000 to 120,000 distinct CDR3 sequences; around 24% occur once, and the top ten carry more than 9%. Sequencing was done on a sample of synovial fluid, either unsorted or a sorted T cell fraction (not recorded which). These receptors originate from a male donor with ankylosing spondylitis.

This clonotype was recorded many times. The chain has TRBV30 and TRBJ1-2, with unresolved D. Germline V CDR1 and CDR2: GTSNPN, SVGIG (reference sequence). The ends were cut back, 2 bases at V and 2 bases at J, with 12 bases in the middle. CDR3 length: 14 amino acids. CDR3: CAWSPGPRNYGYTF. DNA for the CDR3: TGTGCCTGGAGTCCCGGACCGAGAAACTATGGCTACACCTTC.

This clonotype rates as medium-sized. V and J are TRBV2 and TRBJ2-2; D possibly corresponds to TRBD2 (6 bases). CDR1 is SNHLY, CDR2 FYNNEI, per germline. V gave up 6 bases and J gave up 5 bases, with 10 bases separating them. There are 13 residues in the CDR3. The CDR3 DNA is TGTGCCAGCAGGGGGGGAAGGACCGGGGAGCTGTTTTTT. Translated, it gives CASRGGRTGELFF.

This clonotype appeared a few times. V usage is TRBV27 and J usage is TRBJ1-5, with no clear D. The CDR3 runs to 14 residues. In germline, CDR1 is MNHEY, CDR2 SMNVEV (reference sequence). With 3 bases removed from V and 0 bases from J, the gap between germline ends came to 6 bases. This chain's CDR3 is CASSFMASNQPQHF. DNA of the CDR3: TGTGCCAGCAGTTTTATGGCTAGCAATCAGCCCCAGCATTTT.

V and J are TRBV11-2 and TRBJ1-4, with unresolved D. Trimming removed 4 bases at V and 0 bases at J, with 9 bases between. This CDR3 is built from 15 residues. The germline gives CDR1 SGHAT, CDR2 FQNNGV. The CDR3 DNA reads as TGTGCCAGCAGCTGGGGAGATGCAACTAATGAAAAACTGTTTTTT. Translated, it gives CASSWGDATNEKLFF.

This sequence joins TRBV11-2 and TRBJ2-3, with TRBD1 matching over 7 bases. Germline assignment: CDR1 SGHAT and CDR2 FQNNGV. This CDR3 is built from 16 residues. J gave up 5 bases and V 5 bases, and 13 bases lay outside the gene matches. The CDR3 nucleotides read TGTGCCAGCAGCACGCGGACAGGCTCCGATGTAGATACGCAGTATTTT. As protein: CASSTRTGSDVDTQYF. Filled out from reference TRBV11-2 and TRBJ2-3, the complete variable domain reads EAGVAQSPRYKIIEKRQSVAFWCNPISGHATLYWYQQILGQGPKLLIQFQNNGVVDDSQLPKDRFSAERLKGVDSTLKIQPAKLEDSAVYLCASSTRTGSDVDTQYFGPGTRLTVL.

J is TRBJ2-7 and V is TRBV20-1; 10 bases line up with TRBD2. CDR1 DFQATT and CDR2 SNEGSKA come from the germline V gene (reference sequence). With V trimmed by 3 bases and J by 3 bases, 5 bases remained unmatched. The CDR3 loop spans 14 amino acids. The CDR3 DNA sequence: TGCAGTGCTAGCCGGCTAGCGGGAGTCTACGAGCAGTACTTC. It codes for CSASRLAGVYEQYF.

This chain links TRBV29-1 with TRBJ2-2, with TRBD2 matching over 9 bases. Germline-derived CDR1 and CDR2 are SQVTM and ANQGSEA. This CDR3 comprises 16 residues. V lost 5 bases, J lost 7 bases, and 14 bases stayed unmatched. The CDR3 nucleotides read TGCAGCGTTAAGATTAGCGGGAGCGGCCGGGACGGGGAGCTGTTTTTT. Its translation is CSVKISGSGRDGELFF.

CDR3 DNA: TGCGCCAGCAGCTTGGTTGGGTATATGAAAGAGACCCAGTACTTC. Translation: CASSLVGYMKETQYF. The chain combines TRBV5-1 with TRBJ2-5; D gene unclear. The V gene lost 0 bases and the J gene lost 3 bases, with 12 bases spanning the gap. Germline V lookup: CDR1 SGHRS, CDR2 YFSETQ. The length of the CDR3 is 15 residues.

This clonotype was observed at least ten times. The rearrangement uses TRBV7-9 and TRBJ2-1, with 14 nucleotides matching TRBD2. Trimming at V came to 3 bases and at J to 7 bases, leaving 2 bases not matched to a gene. CDR3 length equals 15 residues. In germline, CDR1 is SEHNR, CDR2 FQNEAQ (reference sequence). This CDR3 reads CASSFRTSGRNEQFF. The CDR3, as DNA: TGTGCCAGCAGCTTTAGGACTAGCGGGAGGAATGAGCAGTTCTTC.

The genes are TRBV9 and TRBJ1-4, with D unresolved. V was shortened by 0 bases and J by 7 bases, with 13 bases between the two germline ends. The CDR3 extends over 15 amino acids. The germline gives CDR1 SGDLS, CDR2 YYNGEE. The CDR3 is CASSVAVGFREKLFF. The CDR3 bases are TGTGCCAGCAGCGTAGCTGTGGGGTTTCGTGAAAAACTGTTTTTT. Full variable domain (remainder filled in from reference TRBV9 and TRBJ1-4): DSGVTQTPKHLITATGQRVTLRCSPRSGDLSVYWYQQSLDQGLQFLIQYYNGEERAKGNILERFSAQQFPDLHSELNLSSLELGDSALYFCASSVAVGFREKLFFGSGTQLSVL.

This clonotype was seen a handful of times. The chain joins TRBV18 to TRBJ2-1; 9 nucleotides align to TRBD1. CDR1 is KGHSH and CDR2 is LQKENI in the germline V gene. The CDR3 length is 13 residues. With V trimmed by 4 bases and J by 8 bases, 3 bases remained unmatched. The CDR3 is CASSQDRGDEQFF. DNA of the CDR3: TGTGCCAGCTCACAGGACAGGGGAGATGAGCAGTTCTTC.

The chain is built from TRBV10-1 and TRBJ2-1; D gene unclear. The CDR3 runs to 11 residues. Trimming shortened V by 4 bases and J by 3 bases, and 1 base separated the two germline ends. Germline CDR1 WNHNN, CDR2 SYGVQD (reference sequence). The CDR3 reads CASSVYNEQFF. Written as DNA, the CDR3 is TGCGCCAGCAGTGTCTACAATGAGCAGTTCTTC.

The CDR3 protein is CASSLARGETEAFF. CDR3 nucleotide sequence: TGCGCCAGCAGCTTGGCCAGGGGGGAGACTGAAGCTTTCTTT. J is TRBJ1-1 and V is TRBV5-1; 7 bases map to TRBD1. This CDR3 has 14 amino acids. Trimming took 0 bases from V and 5 from J; bases not matched to a gene: 4. Germline CDR1 is SGHRS and CDR2 is YFSETQ. Based on the CDR3 plus reference TRBV5-1 and TRBJ1-1, the full variable domain is KAGVTQTPRYLIKTRGQQVTLSCSPISGHRSVSWYQQTPGQGLQFLFEYFSETQRNKGNFPGRFSGRQFSNSRSEMNVSTLELGDSALYLCASSLARGETEAFFGQGTRLTVV.

This clonotype was detected only a few times. The genes are TRBV20-1 and TRBJ1-4; D might be TRBD1 (5 bases). Trimming removed 3 bases at V and 0 bases at J, with 14 bases between. This CDR3 contains 16 residues. Germline V gives CDR1 DFQATT, CDR2 SNEGSKA (reference sequence). DNA of the CDR3: TGCAGTGCTAGTTCACTCGACAGTGCAACTAATGAAAAACTGTTTTTT. Translating gives CSASSLDSATNEKLFF.

This rearrangement joins TRBV5-1 to TRBJ1-1; weak D call: TRBD1 (6 bases). V lost 1 base and J lost 3, with 16 bases in between. The CDR3 is 16 residues long. CDR1 SGHRS and CDR2 YFSETQ come from the germline V gene. CDR3 loop: CASSLSAAGQDTEAFF. The CDR3 nucleotides read TGCGCCAGCAGCTTGTCAGCGGCGGGACAAGACACTGAAGCTTTCTTT. The variable domain in full, completed from reference TRBV5-1 and TRBJ1-1, reads KAGVTQTPRYLIKTRGQQVTLSCSPISGHRSVSWYQQTPGQGLQFLFEYFSETQRNKGNFPGRFSGRQFSNSRSEMNVSTLELGDSALYLCASSLSAAGQDTEAFFGQGTRLTVV.

The chain employs TRBV18 and TRBJ2-3; D is ambiguous. CDR1 and CDR2 from the germline V gene are KGHSH and LQKENI. V was pared by 3 bases and J by 1 base, with 17 bases between. The length of the CDR3 is 17 residues. Written as DNA, the CDR3 is TGTGCCAGCTCACCTCGACCCGGGCTCCTCGGCACAGATACGCAGTATTTT. Its protein product is CASSPRPGLLGTDTQYF.

The CDR3 region is CASSPQGGSGEQYF. The CDR3 nucleotides are TGTGCCAGCAGCCCCCAGGGCGGGAGTGGCGAGCAGTACTTC. The rearrangement joins TRBV7-2 to TRBJ2-7; 7 nucleotides match TRBD2. The CDR3 sequence is 14 residues long. V lost 5 bases and J lost 6; bases outside the gene matches: 10. Germline CDR1 is SGHTA and CDR2 is FQGNSA. Filled out from reference TRBV7-2 and TRBJ2-7, the complete variable domain reads GAGVSQSPSNKVTEKGKDVELRCDPISGHTALYWYRQSLGQGLEFLIYFQGNSAPDKSGLPSDRFSAERTGGSVSTLTIQRTQQEDSAVYLCASSPQGGSGEQYFGPGTRLTVT.

V gene TRBV7-6 combines with J gene TRBJ2-3, with D unclear. CDR3 length equals 13 residues. V was pared by 2 bases and J by 6 bases, with 9 bases between. In germline, CDR1 is SGHVS, CDR2 FNYEAQ. CDR3 in DNA: TGTGCCAGCAGCTTAAAGAAAGGGGATACGCAGTATTTT. Amino acid sequence: CASSLKKGDTQYF.

Only a few counts were recorded for this clonotype. V and J are TRBV20-1 and TRBJ1-1; 7 bases agree with TRBD1. Germline CDR1 DFQATT, CDR2 SNEGSKA (reference sequence). Trimming cost V 0 bases and J 0 bases; bases outside gene matches: 1. The length of the CDR3 is 14 residues. The CDR3 bases are TGCAGTGCTAGAGATGGGACAGTGAACACTGAAGCTTTCTTT. Protein: CSARDGTVNTEAFF.

This clonotype has just a few counts. J is TRBJ2-3 and V is TRBV12-3 or TRBV12-4; D is unresolved. This CDR3 comprises 14 residues. V dropped 2 bases and J dropped 1 base, with 7 bases sitting between them. CDR3 DNA sequence: TGTGCCAGCAGTTTAAGAGAGGGCACAGATACGCAGTATTTT. It yields the protein CASSLREGTDTQYF.

This clonotype was seen more than once but under ten times. The chain has TRBV6-1 and TRBJ1-1, with 8 nucleotides matching TRBD1. The junction had 8 bases not matched to a gene; V was cut back by 6 bases and J by 5 bases. Germline CDR1 is MNHNS and CDR2 is SASEGT. This CDR3 region has 14 residues. CDR3 sequence: CASRRDRGGTEAFF. The CDR3 nucleotides are TGTGCCAGCAGACGTGACAGGGGTGGGACTGAAGCTTTCTTT.

The rearrangement joins TRBV4-2 to TRBJ2-3; 10 bases are shared with TRBD2. In germline, CDR1 is LGHNA, CDR2 YNFKEQ. V was clipped by 1 base and J by 4 bases; unmatched bases: 8. The CDR3 spans 17 residues. The CDR3 protein is CASSQVLVAGGADTQYF. As DNA, the CDR3 is TGTGCCAGCAGCCAAGTTCTCGTAGCGGGAGGTGCAGATACGCAGTATTTT.

This clonotype turned up a few times. The chain employs TRBV11-1 and TRBJ1-2; a possible D gene is TRBD1 (6 bases). V lost 1 base, J lost 0 bases, and 18 bases lay in between. The CDR3 contains 18 residues. The germline CDR1 and CDR2 sequences are SGHAT and FQDESV (reference sequence). CDR3 residues: CASSLEGLEGVSNYGYTF. The CDR3 DNA is TGTGCCAGCAGCTTAGAAGGGTTAGAGGGGGTTTCTAACTATGGCTACACCTTC.

The V call is TRBV7-2, the J call TRBJ1-1; 7 bases align to TRBD1. CDR1 SGHTA and CDR2 FQGNSA come from the germline V gene. The CDR3 length is 13 residues. V dropped 3 bases and J dropped 8; count of bases not matched to a gene: 6. This CDR3 is CASSFIQQGEAFF. In nucleotides, the CDR3 is TGTGCCAGCAGCTTCATTCAACAGGGGGAAGCTTTCTTT.

V usage is TRBV5-1 and J usage is TRBJ2-2; 7 bases fit TRBD1. With V trimmed by 4 bases and J by 4 bases, 4 bases remained unmatched. The CDR3 covers 14 residues. Germline CDR1 and CDR2: SGHRS and YFSETQ. DNA for the CDR3: TGCGCCAGCAGCCCGACAGGGTCCACCGGGGAGCTGTTTTTT. Translated: CASSPTGSTGELFF.

This clonotype occurred many times. The rearrangement joins TRBV5-6 to TRBJ2-2; no reliable D call. Germline assignment: CDR1 SGHDT and CDR2 YYEEEE. Trimming left V 4 bases short and J 6 bases short, with 13 bases between. This CDR3 spans 14 amino acids. In nucleotides, the CDR3 is TGTGCCAGCAGCCGGGTGTCAGCCCCCGGGGAGCTGTTTTTT. Translating it yields CASSRVSAPGELFF.

Only a few counts were recorded for this clonotype. This rearrangement joins TRBV9 to TRBJ2-2; no reliable D call. The CDR3 is 14 residues long. In germline, CDR1 is SGDLS, CDR2 YYNGEE. V was clipped by 0 bases and J by 1 base, with 4 bases between them. The CDR3 protein is CASSVGQNTGELFF. The CDR3 nucleotides are TGTGCCAGCAGCGTAGGACAGAACACCGGGGAGCTGTTTTTT.

The rearrangement links TRBV29-1 to TRBJ2-7; a weak D match, TRBD1 (6 bases). The germline CDR1 and CDR2 sequences are SQVTM and ANQGSEA. The CDR3 length is 16 residues. The germline V and J ends were trimmed by 7 bases and 3 bases, with 25 bases remaining between them. CDR3 sequence: CSAPRSGDEDIYEQYV. CDR3 coding DNA: TGCAGCGCCCCCAGGTCAGGGGATGAGGATATCTACGAGCAGTACGTC.

This clonotype was detected only a few times. The gene calls are TRBV5-6 and TRBJ2-1; TRBD2 is a possible D gene (6 bases). This CDR3 is 16 amino acids long. Germline CDR1 reads SGHDT; CDR2 reads YYEEEE. The V and J ends lost 4 bases and 7 bases respectively, with 21 bases between them. CDR3 protein: CASSPIREPFRNEQFF. CDR3 DNA: TGTGCCAGCAGCCCAATTCGGGAGCCCTTTAGGAATGAGCAGTTCTTC.